The present TCR beta chain was sequenced within a study of radiation and T cells in renal cell carcinoma. Study-level points and caveats: In blood, top tumor clones expanded by 2 weeks, shrinking by 4.

The V gene end was trimmed by 3 bases and the J gene end by 9 bases; junction bases not matched to a gene: 9. CDR3 length: 15 amino acids. CDR1 and CDR2 (germline): SGHTA, FQGTGA. Concerning this clone itself: The target antigen is unknown.

This table comes from immunoSEQ multiplex PCR, and its TCRdb copy is limited to in-frame clones, with some not included. The repertoire holds about 150,000 clones, with around nine tenths as singletons. Time point: blood 4 weeks post-SBRT, at nephrectomy. Sample treatment: 15 Gy SBRT to primary tumor, nephrectomy 4 weeks later. Nephrectomy followed 15 Gy stereotactic body radiation by 4 weeks. The TCR originated in a woman in her forties or fifties with renal cell carcinoma. This chain uses TRBV7-3 with TRBJ2-1; 9 nucleotides align to TRBD1. The sample in question was blood, obtained from a patient whose treatment included radiotherapy and nephrectomy. The CDR3 loop is CASSFETGGMGEQFF. The CDR3 nucleotides are TGTGCCAGCAGCTTCGAGACAGGGGGAATGGGTGAGCAGTTCTTC.